This TCR beta chain was captured in a study of blood T cell repertoires in COVID-19. Overall study: The United States, Italy and Spain provided the acute and convalescent COVID-19 samples. The analysed material was cDNA or gDNA that came from T cells, B-cell-depleted T cells, or PBMCs.

Sequencing used immunoSEQ multiplex PCR; TCRdb keeps in-frame clones, though not all of them. The top ten clones hold approximately 0.93% of a sample with roughly 300,000 clones, about 90% of them seen once. CDR3 size: 16 residues. The germline CDR1 and CDR2 sequences are LGHNA and YSLEER. The junction had 5 bases not matched to a gene; V was cut back by 3 bases and J by 4 bases. The receptor's source is a woman aged 25 to 39 who had recovered from COVID-19. Specimen: PBMCs or T cells enriched from blood (not recorded which). The chain couples TRBV4-3 to TRBJ2-5; 13 bases are a match to TRBD2. CDR3 DNA sequence: TGCGCCAGCAGCCACCAACTAGCGGGGGGGCCAGAGACCCAGTACTTC. This codes for CASSHQLAGGPETQYF.